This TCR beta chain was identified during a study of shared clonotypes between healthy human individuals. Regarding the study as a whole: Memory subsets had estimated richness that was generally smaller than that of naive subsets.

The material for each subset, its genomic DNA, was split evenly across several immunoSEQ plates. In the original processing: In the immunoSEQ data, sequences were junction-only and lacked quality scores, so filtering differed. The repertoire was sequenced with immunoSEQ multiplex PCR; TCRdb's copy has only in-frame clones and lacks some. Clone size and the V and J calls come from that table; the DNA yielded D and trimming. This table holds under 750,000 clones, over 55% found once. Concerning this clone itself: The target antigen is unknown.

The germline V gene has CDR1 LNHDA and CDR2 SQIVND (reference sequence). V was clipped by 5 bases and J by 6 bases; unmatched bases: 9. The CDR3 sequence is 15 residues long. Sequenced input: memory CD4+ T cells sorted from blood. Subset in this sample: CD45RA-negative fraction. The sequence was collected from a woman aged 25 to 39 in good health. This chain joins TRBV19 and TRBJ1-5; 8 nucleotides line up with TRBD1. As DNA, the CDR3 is TGTGCCAGTAGTTCTCCGACAGGGGTTGGTCAGCCCCAGCATTTT. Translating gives CASSSPTGVGQPQHF.